This T cell receptor beta chain was identified in a study of blood T cell repertoires in COVID-19. Study information: T cells, B-cell-depleted T cells, or PBMCs supplied cDNA or gDNA.

Looked up from germline, CDR1 is LGHNA and CDR2 is YNFKEQ. The CDR3 consists of 14 residues. The ends were cut back, 0 bases at V and 5 bases at J, with 8 bases in the middle. Study processing details: Nucleated cell counts were estimated from reference gene primer amplification. Clones were sequenced by immunoSEQ multiplex PCR, and TCRdb holds only the in-frame ones, with some missing. V and J calls and clone size are copied from that table; D and trimming were computed from the DNA. The sample has 90,000 to 100,000 clones, around 90% seen once; the top ten hold more than 5%. Patients in Seattle were enrolled during active infection, then followed longitudinally.

This chain connects TRBV4-2 to TRBJ2-1, with D unresolved. The receptor's source is a man in his sixties with COVID-19, enrolled during active disease. The sequencing sample was made of peripheral blood. The CDR3 here is CASSQDPENNEQFF. The CDR3 coding sequence is TGTGCCAGCAGCCAAGATCCCGAGAACAATGAGCAGTTCTTC.